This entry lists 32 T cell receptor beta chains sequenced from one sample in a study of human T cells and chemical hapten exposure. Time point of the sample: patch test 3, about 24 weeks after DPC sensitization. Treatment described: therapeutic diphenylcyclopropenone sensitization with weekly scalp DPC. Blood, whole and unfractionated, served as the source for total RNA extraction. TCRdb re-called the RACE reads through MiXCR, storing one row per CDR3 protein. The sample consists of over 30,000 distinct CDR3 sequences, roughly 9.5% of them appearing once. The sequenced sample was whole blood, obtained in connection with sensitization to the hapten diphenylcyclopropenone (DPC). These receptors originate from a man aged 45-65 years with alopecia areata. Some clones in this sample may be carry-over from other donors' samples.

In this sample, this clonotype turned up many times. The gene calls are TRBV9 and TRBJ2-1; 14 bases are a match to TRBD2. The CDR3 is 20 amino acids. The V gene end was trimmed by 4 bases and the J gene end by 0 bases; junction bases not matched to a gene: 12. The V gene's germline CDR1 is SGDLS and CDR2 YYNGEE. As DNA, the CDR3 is TGTGCCAGCAGCCCCCCCGGAGGACTAGCGGGAGGAAGCTCCTACAATGAGCAGTTCTTC. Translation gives CASSPPGGLAGGSSYNEQFF.

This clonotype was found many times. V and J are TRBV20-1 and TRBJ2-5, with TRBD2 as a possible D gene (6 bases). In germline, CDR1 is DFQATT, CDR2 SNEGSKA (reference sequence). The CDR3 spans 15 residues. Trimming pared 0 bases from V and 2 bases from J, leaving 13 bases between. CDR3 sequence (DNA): TGCAGTGCTAGAGATCGGGCGGGGCTGCAAGAGACCCAGTACTTC. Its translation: CSARDRAGLQETQYF.

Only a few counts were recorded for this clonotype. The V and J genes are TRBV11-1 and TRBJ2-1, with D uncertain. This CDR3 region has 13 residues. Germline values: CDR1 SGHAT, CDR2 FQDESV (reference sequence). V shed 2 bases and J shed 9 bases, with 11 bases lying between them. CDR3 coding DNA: TGTGCCAGCAGCTTAAGAGCGCCCGCTGAGCAGTTCTTC. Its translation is CASSLRAPAEQFF.

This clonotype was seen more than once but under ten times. The CDR3 is CASSEPGPPFLEQYF. The CDR3 DNA is TGCGCCAGCAGCGAACCGGGACCCCCTTTCTTGGAGCAGTACTTC. The V and J genes are TRBV4-1 and TRBJ2-7; the D gene could be TRBD1 or TRBD2 (5 bases each). Trimming shortened V by 5 bases and J by 7 bases, and 21 bases separated the two germline ends. The CDR3 totals 15 residues. CDR1 is MGHRA and CDR2 is YSYEKL in the germline V gene.

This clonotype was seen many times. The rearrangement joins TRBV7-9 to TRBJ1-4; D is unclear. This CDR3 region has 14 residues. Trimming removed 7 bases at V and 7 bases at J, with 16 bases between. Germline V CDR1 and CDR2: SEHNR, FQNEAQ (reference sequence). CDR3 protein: CASTVSGISEKLFF. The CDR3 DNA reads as TGTGCCAGCACCGTTTCGGGAATTAGTGAAAAACTGTTTTTT. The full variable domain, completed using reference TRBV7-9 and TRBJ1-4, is DTGVSQNPRHKITKRGQNVTFRCDPISEHNRLYWYRQTLGQGPEFLTYFQNEAQLEKSRLLSDRFSAERPKGSFSTLEIQRTEQGDSAMYLCASTVSGISEKLFFGSGTQLSVL.

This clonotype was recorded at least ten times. The CDR3 DNA follows: TGTGCCAGCAGCTCCGGACTAGCGGGTCTCCACGAGCAGTACTTC. Protein sequence: CASSSGLAGLHEQYF. The gene calls are TRBV7-9 and TRBJ2-7; TRBD2 matches at 11 bases. The CDR3 spans 15 residues. After removal of 4 bases from V and 5 bases from J, the junction contained 7 bases not matched to a gene. The germline V gene has CDR1 SEHNR and CDR2 FQNEAQ (reference sequence).

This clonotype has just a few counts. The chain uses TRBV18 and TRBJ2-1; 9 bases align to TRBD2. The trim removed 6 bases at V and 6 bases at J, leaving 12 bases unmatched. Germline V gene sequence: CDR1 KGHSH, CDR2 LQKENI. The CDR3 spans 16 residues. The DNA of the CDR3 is TGTGCCAGCTCCCCTAGCGGGGTCACGCCTAGCAATGAGCAGTTCTTC. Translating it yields CASSPSGVTPSNEQFF.

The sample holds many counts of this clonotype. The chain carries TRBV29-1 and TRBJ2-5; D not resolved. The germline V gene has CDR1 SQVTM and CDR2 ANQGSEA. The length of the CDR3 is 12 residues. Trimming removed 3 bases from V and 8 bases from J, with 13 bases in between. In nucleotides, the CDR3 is TGCAGCGTTGATCGGGCGGCCGACACCCAGTACTTC. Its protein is CSVDRAADTQYF.

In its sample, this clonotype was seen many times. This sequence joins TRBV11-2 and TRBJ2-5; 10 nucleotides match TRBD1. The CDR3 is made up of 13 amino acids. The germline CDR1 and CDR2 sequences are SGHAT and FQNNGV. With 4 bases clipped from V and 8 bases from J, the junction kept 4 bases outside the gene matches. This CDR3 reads CASSYGQGETQYF. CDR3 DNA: TGTGCCAGCAGCTATGGACAGGGGGAAACCCAGTACTTC.

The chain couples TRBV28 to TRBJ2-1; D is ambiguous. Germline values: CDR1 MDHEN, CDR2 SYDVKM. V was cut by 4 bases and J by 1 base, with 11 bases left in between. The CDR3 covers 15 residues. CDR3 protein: CASSSALPSYNEQFF. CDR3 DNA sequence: TGTGCCAGCAGTTCGGCCCTACCATCCTACAATGAGCAGTTCTTC. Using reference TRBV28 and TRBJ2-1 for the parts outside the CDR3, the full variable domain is DVKVTQSSRYLVKRTGEKVFLECVQDMDHENMFWYRQDPGLGLRLIYFSYDVKMKEKGDIPEGYSVSREKKERFSLILESASTNQTSMYLCASSSALPSYNEQFFGPGTRLTVL.

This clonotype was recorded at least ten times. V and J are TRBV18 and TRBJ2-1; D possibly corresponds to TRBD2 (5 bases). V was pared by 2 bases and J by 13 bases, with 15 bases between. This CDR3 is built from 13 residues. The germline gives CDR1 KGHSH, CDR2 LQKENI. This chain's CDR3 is CASSPGSRTPQFF. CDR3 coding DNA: TGTGCCAGCTCACCAGGGAGCAGGACTCCTCAGTTCTTC.

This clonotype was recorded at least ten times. CDR3 sequence reads: CSASRRTGSSYNEQFF. As DNA, the CDR3 is TGCAGTGCCTCCAGGAGGACAGGGAGCTCCTACAATGAGCAGTTCTTC. The rearrangement joins TRBV20-1 to TRBJ2-1; 8 bases line up with TRBD1. V shed 6 bases and J 0 bases; nucleotides not matched to a gene: 10. The CDR3 consists of 16 residues. CDR1 DFQATT and CDR2 SNEGSKA come from the germline V gene (reference sequence).

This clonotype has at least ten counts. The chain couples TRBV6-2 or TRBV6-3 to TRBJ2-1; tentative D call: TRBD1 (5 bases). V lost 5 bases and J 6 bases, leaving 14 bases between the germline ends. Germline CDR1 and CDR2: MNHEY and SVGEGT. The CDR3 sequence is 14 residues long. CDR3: CASSKASRVNEQFF. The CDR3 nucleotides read TGTGCCAGCAGTAAGGCTTCCAGGGTCAATGAGCAGTTCTTC.

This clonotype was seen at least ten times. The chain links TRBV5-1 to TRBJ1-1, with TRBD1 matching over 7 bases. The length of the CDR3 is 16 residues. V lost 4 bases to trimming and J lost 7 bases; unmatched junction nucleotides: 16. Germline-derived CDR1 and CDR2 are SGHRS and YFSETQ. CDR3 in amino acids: CASSDPASNRGFEAFF. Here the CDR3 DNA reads TGCGCCAGCAGCGACCCCGCGTCGAACAGGGGATTTGAAGCTTTCTTT.

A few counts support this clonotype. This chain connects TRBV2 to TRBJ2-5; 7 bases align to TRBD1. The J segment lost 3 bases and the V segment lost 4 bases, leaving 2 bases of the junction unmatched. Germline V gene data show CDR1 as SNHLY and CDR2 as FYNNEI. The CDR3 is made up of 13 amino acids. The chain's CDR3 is CASSGGTEETQYF. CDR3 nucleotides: TGTGCCAGCAGTGGGGGGACAGAAGAGACCCAGTACTTC.

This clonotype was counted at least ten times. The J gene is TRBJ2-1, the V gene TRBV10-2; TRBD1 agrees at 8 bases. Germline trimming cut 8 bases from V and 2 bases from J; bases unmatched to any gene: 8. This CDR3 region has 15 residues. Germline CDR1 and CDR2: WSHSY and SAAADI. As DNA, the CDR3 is TGCGCCAGCTCTTCGGACAGGGCCACCTACAATGAGCAGTTCTTC. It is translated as CASSSDRATYNEQFF.

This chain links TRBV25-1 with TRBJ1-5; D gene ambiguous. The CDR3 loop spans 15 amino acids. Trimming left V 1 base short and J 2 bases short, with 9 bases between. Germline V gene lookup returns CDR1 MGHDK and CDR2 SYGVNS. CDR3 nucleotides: TGTGCCAGCAGTGAATTAAGTCAGTGCAATCAGCCCCAGCATTTT. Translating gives CASSELSQCNQPQHF.

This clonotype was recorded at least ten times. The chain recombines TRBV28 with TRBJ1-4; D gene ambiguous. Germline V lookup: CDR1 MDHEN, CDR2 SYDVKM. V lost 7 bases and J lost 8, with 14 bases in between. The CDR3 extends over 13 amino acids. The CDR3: CASNNAYGEKLFF. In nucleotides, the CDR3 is TGTGCCAGCAACAATGCTTACGGCGAAAAACTGTTTTTT.

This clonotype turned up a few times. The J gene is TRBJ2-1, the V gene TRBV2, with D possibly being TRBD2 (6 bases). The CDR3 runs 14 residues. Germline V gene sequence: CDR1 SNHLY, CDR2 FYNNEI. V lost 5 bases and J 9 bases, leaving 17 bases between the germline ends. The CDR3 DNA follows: TGTGCCAGCAGTTGGACTATCTCCGGCGGTGAGCAGTTCTTC. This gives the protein CASSWTISGGEQFF.

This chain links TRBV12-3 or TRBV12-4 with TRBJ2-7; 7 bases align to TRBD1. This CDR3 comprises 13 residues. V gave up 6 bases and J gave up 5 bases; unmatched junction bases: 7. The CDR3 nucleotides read TGTGCCAGCAGCCAATCCGGGACAGACGAGCAGTACTTC. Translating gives CASSQSGTDEQYF.

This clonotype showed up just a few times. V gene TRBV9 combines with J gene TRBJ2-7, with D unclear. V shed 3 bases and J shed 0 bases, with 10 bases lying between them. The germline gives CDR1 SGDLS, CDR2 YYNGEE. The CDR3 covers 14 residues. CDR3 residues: CASSAQVSSYEQYF. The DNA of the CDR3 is TGTGCCAGCAGCGCCCAGGTTAGCTCCTACGAGCAGTACTTC.

CDR3 DNA: TGTGCCAGCATTTCGGGGGTCGACGGCGAGCAGTACTTC. It specifies CASISGVDGEQYF. The chain carries TRBV28 and TRBJ2-7; weak D call: TRBD2 (6 bases). V was clipped by 7 bases and J by 6 bases, with 16 bases between them. Germline lookup yields CDR1 MDHEN and CDR2 SYDVKM. The CDR3 contains 13 residues.

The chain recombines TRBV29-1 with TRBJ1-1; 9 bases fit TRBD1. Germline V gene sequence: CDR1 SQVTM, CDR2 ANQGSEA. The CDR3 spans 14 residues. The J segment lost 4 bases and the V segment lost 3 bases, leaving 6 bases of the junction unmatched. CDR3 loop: CSVDPGQGGTEAFF. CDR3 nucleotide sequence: TGCAGCGTTGACCCGGGACAGGGCGGCACTGAAGCTTTCTTT.

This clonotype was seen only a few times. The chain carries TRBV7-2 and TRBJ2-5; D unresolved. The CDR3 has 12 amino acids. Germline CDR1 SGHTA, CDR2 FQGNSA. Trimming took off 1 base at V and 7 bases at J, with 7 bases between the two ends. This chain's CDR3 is CASSLVLGTQYF. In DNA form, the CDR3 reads TGTGCCAGCAGCTTAGTTTTGGGGACCCAGTACTTC.

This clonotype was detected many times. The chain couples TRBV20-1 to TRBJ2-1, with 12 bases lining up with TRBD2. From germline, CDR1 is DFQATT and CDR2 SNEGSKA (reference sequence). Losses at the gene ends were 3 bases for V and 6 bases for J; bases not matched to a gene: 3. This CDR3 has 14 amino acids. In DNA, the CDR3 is TGCAGTGCTAGCGGACTAGCGGGAACCAATGAGCAGTTCTTC. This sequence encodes CSASGLAGTNEQFF.

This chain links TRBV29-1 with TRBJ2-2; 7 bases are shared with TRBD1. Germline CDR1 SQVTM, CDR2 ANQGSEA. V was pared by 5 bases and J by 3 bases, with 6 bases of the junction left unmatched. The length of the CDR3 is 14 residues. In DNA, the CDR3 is TGCAGCGTTACGACAGGGACGGACACCGGGGAGCTGTTTTTT. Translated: CSVTTGTDTGELFF.

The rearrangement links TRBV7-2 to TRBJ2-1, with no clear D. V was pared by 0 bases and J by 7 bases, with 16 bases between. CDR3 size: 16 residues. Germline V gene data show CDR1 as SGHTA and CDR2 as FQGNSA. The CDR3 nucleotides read TGTGCCAGCAGCTTAGCTTCCACCCAAAGGGCTAATGAGCAGTTCTTC. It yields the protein CASSLASTQRANEQFF.

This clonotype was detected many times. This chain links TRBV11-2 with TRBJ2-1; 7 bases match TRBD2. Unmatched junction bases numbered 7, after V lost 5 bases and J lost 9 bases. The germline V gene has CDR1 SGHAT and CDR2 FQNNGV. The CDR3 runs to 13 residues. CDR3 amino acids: CASSRRGFVEQFF. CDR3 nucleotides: TGTGCCAGCAGCCGGCGGGGGTTCGTTGAGCAGTTCTTC.

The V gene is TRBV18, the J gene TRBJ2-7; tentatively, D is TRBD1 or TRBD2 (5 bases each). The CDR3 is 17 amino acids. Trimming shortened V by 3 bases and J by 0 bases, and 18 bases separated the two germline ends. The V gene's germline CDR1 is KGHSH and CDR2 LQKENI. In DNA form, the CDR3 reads TGTGCCAGCTCACCGCCTGGGGACGCCTTCTTCTCCTACGAGCAGTACTTC. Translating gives CASSPPGDAFFSYEQYF.

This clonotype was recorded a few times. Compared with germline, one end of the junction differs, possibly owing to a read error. This chain's CDR3 is CSPRGSQSGRYEQYF. The CDR3 bases are TGCAGTCCTAGAGGCTCACAGAGCGGGAGGTACGAGCAGTACTTC. The V and J genes are TRBV20-1 and TRBJ2-7; TRBD2 aligns across 9 bases. CDR1 is DFQATT and CDR2 is SNEGSKA in the germline V gene (reference sequence). This CDR3 comprises 15 residues.

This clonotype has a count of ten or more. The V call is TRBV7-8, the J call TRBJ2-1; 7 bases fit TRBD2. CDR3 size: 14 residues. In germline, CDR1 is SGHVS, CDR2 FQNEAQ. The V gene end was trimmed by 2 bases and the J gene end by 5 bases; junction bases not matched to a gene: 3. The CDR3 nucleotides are TGTGCCAGCAGCTTAATAGCGGGTGACAATGAGCAGTTCTTC. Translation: CASSLIAGDNEQFF.

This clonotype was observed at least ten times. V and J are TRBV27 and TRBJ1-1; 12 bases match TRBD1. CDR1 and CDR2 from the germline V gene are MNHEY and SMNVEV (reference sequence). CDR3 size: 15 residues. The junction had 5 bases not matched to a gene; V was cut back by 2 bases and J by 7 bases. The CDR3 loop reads CASSLEGTGGFEAFF. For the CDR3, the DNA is TGTGCCAGCAGTTTAGAAGGGACAGGGGGCTTTGAAGCTTTCTTT.